This is a list of T cell receptor beta chains from one sample in a study of response to subunit inactivated influenza vaccine. TCRdb ran MiXCR on the RT-PCR reads and lists one entry per CDR3 protein. Of roughly 790,000 distinct CDR3 sequences listed, 21% are singletons. The sequencing here drew on PBMCs from blood, taken less than 6 days after vaccination. These receptors were obtained from a man aged 50-60 years who received an inactivated influenza vaccine. Each CDR3 is given with its conserved first and last residue. Each record gives: D gene, J gene, V gene, clone size, CDR3 DNA, CDR3 protein. The D gene is left open where the match is weak. Clone size, where shown, is once, few, many, or a class for clones that have expanded.

.,TRBJ1-2,TRBV5-1,.,TGCGCCAGCAGCTTCCAGGGGCGCGGCTATGGCTACACCTTC,CASSFQGRGYGYTF
.,TRBJ2-1,TRBV20-1,.,TGCAGTGCTTCGGGACCGCCCTGGTACAATGAGCAGTTCTTC,CSASGPPWYNEQFF
.,TRBJ2-5,TRBV11-1,.,TGTGCCAGCAGCCAGGTGGTGTATGCAGGGGTAAAGGGGGAGACCCAGTACTTC,CASSQVVYAGVKGETQYF
TRBD2,TRBJ2-1,TRBV28,.,TGTGCCAGCAGTGCGGAACTAGCGGACAATGAGCAGTTCTTC,CASSAELADNEQFF
.,TRBJ2-7,TRBV11-2,few,TGTGCCAGCAGCCCGGGCCCTTGGTCCTACGAGCAGTACTTC,CASSPGPWSYEQYF
TRBD1,TRBJ1-1,TRBV20-1,.,TGCAGTGCGGGGGGACAGGGTGAAGCTTTCTTT,CSAGGQGEAFF
.,TRBJ2-5,TRBV5-1,few,TGCGCCAGCAGCCGGCAGAGGGAGACCCAGTACTTC,CASSRQRETQYF
TRBD2,TRBJ2-3,TRBV6-5,.,TGTGCCAGCAGTTACTCGATGGCGGGGGGCACAGATACGCAGTATTTT,CASSYSMAGGTDTQYF
.,TRBJ1-4,TRBV4-3,.,TGCGCCAGCAGCCAAGATCTGGCCCACGGAGGAACTAATGAAAAACTGTTTTTT,CASSQDLAHGGTNEKLFF
.,TRBJ2-7,TRBV6-5,few,TGTGCCAGCAGTTACTCGGGGGACGGAGCCTACGAGCAGTACTTC,CASSYSGDGAYEQYF
.,TRBJ1-5,TRBV24-1,.,TGTGCCACCAGCGAAAATGGCAATCAGCCCCAGCATTTT,CATSENGNQPQHF
.,TRBJ2-1,TRBV5-1,.,TGCGCCAGCACCCCGGGTGGAATTCGGCTGGTCGAGCAGTTCTTC,CASTPGGIRLVEQFF
TRBD2,TRBJ2-1,TRBV6-1,.,TGTGCCAGCAGTGCCCCCCCACTGGCGGGGGGAGACAATGAGCAGTTCTTC,CASSAPPLAGGDNEQFF
TRBD1,TRBJ2-1,TRBV10-3,many,TGTGCCATCAGCGGGGGAGCAGGGGGCGGTGAGCAGTTCTTC,CAISGGAGGGEQFF